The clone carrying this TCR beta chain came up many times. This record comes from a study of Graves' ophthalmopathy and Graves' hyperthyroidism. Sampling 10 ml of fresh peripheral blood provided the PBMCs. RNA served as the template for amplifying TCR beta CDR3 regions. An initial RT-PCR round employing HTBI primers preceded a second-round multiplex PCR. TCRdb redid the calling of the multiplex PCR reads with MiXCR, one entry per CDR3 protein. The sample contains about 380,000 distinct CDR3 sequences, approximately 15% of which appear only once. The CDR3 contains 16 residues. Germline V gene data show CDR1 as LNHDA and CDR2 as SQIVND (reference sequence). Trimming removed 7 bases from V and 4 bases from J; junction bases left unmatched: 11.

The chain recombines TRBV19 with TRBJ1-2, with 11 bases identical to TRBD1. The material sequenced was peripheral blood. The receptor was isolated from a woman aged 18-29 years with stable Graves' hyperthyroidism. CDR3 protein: CASNSPGQGAFYGYTF. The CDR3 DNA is TGTGCCAGTAATTCCCCTGGACAGGGGGCCTTCTATGGCTACACCTTC.